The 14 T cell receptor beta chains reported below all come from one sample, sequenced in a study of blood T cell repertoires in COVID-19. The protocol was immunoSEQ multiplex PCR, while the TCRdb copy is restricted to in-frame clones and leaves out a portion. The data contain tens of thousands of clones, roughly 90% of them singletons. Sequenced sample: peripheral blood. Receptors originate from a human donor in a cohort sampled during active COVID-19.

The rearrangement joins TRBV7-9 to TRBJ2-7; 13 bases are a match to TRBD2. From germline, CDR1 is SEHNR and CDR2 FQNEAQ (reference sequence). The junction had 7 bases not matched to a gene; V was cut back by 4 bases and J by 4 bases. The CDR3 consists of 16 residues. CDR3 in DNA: TGTGCCAGCAGCTCGGGACTAGCGGGGCCACCTTACGAGCAGTACTTC. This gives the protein CASSSGLAGPPYEQYF.

This CDR3 reads CASSPLGGGYNEQFF. The CDR3 nucleotides are TGTGCCAGCAGTCCCCTAGGGGGGGGCTACAATGAGCAGTTCTTC. The J gene is TRBJ2-1, the V gene TRBV2; tentative D call: TRBD2 (7 bases). The CDR3 runs 15 residues. V was shortened by 5 bases and J by 3 bases, with 14 bases between the two germline ends. Germline CDR1 and CDR2: SNHLY and FYNNEI.

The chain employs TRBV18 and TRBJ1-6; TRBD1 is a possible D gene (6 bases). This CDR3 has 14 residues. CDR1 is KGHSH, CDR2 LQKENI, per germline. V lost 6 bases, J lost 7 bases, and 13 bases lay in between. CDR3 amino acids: CASSHRDKNSPLHF. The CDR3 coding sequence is TGTGCCAGCTCTCACCGGGACAAAAATTCACCCCTCCACTTT.

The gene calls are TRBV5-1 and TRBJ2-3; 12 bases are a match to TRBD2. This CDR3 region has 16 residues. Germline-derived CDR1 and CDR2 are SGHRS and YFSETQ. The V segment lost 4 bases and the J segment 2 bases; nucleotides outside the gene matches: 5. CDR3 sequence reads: CASSPGLAGITDTQYF. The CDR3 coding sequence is TGCGCCAGCAGCCCAGGACTAGCGGGAATCACAGATACGCAGTATTTT.

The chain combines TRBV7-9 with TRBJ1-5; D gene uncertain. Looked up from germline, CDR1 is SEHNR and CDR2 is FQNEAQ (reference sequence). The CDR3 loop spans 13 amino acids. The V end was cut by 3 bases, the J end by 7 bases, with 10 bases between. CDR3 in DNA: TGTGCCAGCAGCTTGAACACAATCCAGCCCCAGCATTTT. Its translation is CASSLNTIQPQHF.

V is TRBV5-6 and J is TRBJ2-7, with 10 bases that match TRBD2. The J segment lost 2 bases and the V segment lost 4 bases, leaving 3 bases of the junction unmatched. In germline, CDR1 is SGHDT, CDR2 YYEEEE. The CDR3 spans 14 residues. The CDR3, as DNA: TGTGCCAGCAGCAAAGCGGGAGGGACCTACGAGCAGTACTTC. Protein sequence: CASSKAGGTYEQYF.

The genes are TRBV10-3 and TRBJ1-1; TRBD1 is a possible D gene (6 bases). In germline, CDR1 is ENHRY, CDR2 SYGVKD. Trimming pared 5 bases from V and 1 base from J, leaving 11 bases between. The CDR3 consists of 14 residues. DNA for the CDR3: TGTGCCATCAGTTCGGACAGCACGAACACTGAAGCTTTCTTT. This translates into CAISSDSTNTEAFF.

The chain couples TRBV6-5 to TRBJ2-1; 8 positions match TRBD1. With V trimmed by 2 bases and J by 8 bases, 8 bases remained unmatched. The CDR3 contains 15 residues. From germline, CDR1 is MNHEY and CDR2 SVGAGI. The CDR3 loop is CASSYPSGGWDEQFF. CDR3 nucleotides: TGTGCCAGCAGTTACCCGTCAGGGGGCTGGGATGAGCAGTTCTTC.

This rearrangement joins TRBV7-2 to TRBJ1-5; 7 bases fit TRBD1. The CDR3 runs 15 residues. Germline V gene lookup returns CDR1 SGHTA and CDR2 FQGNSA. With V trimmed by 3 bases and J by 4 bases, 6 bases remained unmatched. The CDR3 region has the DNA TGTGCCAGCAGCTTCTCCCGGGACAGAAATCAGCCCCAGCATTTT. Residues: CASSFSRDRNQPQHF.

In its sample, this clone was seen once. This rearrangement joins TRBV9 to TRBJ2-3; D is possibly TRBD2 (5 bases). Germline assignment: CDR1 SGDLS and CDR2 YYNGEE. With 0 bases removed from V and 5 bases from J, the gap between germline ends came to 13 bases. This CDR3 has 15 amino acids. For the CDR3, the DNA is TGTGCCAGCAGCGTAGCTGAGGGTACAAGAGATACGCAGTATTTT. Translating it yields CASSVAEGTRDTQYF.

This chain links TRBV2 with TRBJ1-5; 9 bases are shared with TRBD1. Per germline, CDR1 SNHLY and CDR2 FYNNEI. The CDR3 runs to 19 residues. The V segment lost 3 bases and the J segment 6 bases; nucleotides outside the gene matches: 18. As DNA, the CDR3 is TGTGCCAGCAGTGAGAGTAAACAGAAGGGACAGGGTCTAAGTCAGCCCCAGCATTTT. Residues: CASSESKQKGQGLSQPQHF.

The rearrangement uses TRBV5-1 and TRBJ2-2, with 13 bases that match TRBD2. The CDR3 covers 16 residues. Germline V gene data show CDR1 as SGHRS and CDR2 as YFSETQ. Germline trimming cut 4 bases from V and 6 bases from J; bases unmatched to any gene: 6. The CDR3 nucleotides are TGCGCCAGCAGCCCACGGACTAGCGGGAGCGCCGGGGAGCTGTTTTTT. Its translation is CASSPRTSGSAGELFF. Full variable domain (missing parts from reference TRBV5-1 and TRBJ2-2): KAGVTQTPRYLIKTRGQQVTLSCSPISGHRSVSWYQQTPGQGLQFLFEYFSETQRNKGNFPGRFSGRQFSNSRSEMNVSTLELGDSALYLCASSPRTSGSAGELFFGEGSRLTVL.

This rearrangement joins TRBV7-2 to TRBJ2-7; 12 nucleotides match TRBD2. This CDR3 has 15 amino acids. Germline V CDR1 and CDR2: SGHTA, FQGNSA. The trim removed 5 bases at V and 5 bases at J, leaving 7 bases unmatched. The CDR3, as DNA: TGTGCCAGCAGCCAACAACTAGCGGGAGGTAACGAGCAGTACTTC. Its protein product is CASSQQLAGGNEQYF. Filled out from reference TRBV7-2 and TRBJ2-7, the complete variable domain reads GAGVSQSPSNKVTEKGKDVELRCDPISGHTALYWYRQSLGQGLEFLIYFQGNSAPDKSGLPSDRFSAERTGGSVSTLTIQRTQQEDSAVYLCASSQQLAGGNEQYFGPGTRLTVT.

Here the CDR3 DNA reads TGTGCCCTCGGGACAGGGGAAGGGACTAATGAAAAACTGTTTTTT. Protein product: CALGTGEGTNEKLFF. The V gene is TRBV28, the J gene TRBJ1-4, with 10 bases identical to TRBD1. The CDR3 length is 15 residues. Germline lookup yields CDR1 MDHEN and CDR2 SYDVKM. J lost 2 bases, V lost 11 bases, and 8 bases had no gene match.